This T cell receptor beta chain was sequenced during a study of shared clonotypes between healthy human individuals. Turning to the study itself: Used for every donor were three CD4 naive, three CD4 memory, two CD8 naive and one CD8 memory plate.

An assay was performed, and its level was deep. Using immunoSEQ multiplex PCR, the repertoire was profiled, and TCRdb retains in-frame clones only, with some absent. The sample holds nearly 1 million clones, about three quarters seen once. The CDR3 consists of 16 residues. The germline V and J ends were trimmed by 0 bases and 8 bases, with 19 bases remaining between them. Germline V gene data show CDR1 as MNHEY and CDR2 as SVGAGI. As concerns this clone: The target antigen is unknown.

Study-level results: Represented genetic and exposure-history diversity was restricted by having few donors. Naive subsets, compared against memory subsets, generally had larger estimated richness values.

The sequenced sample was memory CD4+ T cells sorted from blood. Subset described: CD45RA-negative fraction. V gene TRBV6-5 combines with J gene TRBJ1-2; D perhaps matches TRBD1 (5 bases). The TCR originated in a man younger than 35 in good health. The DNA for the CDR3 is TGTGCCAGCAGTTACTCAGGTCCTCGGGGTCGGGACGGCTACACCTTC. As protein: CASSYSGPRGRDGYTF.